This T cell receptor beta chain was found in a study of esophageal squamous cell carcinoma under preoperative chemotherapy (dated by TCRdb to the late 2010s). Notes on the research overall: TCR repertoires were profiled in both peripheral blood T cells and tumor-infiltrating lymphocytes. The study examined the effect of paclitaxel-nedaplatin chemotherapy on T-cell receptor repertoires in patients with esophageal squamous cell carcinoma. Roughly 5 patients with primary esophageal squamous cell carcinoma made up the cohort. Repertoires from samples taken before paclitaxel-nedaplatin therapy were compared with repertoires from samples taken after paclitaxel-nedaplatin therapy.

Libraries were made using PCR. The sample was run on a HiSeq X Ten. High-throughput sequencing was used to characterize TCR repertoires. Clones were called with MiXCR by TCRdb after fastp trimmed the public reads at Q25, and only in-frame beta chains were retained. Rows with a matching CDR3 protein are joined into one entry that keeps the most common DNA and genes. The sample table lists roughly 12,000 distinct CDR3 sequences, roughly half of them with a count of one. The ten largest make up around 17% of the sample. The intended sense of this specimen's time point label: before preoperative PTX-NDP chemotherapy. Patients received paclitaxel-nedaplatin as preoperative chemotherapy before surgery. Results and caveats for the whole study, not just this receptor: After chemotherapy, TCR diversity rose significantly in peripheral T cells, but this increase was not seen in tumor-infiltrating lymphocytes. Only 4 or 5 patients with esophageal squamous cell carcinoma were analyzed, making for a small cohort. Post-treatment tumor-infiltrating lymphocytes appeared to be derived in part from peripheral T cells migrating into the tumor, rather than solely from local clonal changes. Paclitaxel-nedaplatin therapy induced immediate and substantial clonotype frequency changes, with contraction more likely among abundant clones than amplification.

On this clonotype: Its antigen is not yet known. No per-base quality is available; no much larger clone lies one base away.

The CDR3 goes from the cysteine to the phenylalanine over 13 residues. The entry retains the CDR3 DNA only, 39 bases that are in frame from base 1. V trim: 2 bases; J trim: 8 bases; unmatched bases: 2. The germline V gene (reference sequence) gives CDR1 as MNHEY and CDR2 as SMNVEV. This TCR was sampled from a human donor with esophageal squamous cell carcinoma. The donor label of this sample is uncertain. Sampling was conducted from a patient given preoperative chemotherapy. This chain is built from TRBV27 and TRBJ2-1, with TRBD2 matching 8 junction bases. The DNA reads TGTGCCAGCAGTTTAAGGACTAGCTATGAGCAGTTCTTC. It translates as CASSLRTSYEQFF.